This T cell receptor (beta chain) was found in a study of molecular identifiers for immune sequencing clone quantification. TCRdb independently ran MiXCR on the PCR reads; one entry per CDR3 protein. This sample yields 53,000 or so distinct CDR3 sequences, of which just over 35% are seen a single time; roughly 3.8% belongs to the top ten. This CDR3 region has 15 residues. Germline-derived CDR1 and CDR2 are SEHNR and FQNEAQ (reference sequence). Concerning this clonotype itself: Compared with germline, one end of the junction differs, possibly owing to a read error.

The sequencing sample was made of naive CD8+ T cells from blood, with Jurkat cell RNA spiked in. Subset given: FACS-sorted CD8+CD4-CCR7+CD45RA+ naive T cells. The chain is built from TRBV7-9 and TRBJ1-3; D is undetermined. This TCR derives from a human donor in good health. Some libraries in this study had Jurkat cell RNA spiked in. CDR3 coding DNA: TGTGCCAGCAGCTTAGACAGCTACTCTGGAAACACCGTATATTTT. Protein product: CASSLDSYSGNTVYF.